The present TCR beta chain was sequenced within a study of OX40 agonist ivuxolimab in advanced cancers. Across the study: Every patient in dose escalation had hepatocellular carcinoma, melanoma, renal cell or head and neck cancer. Study findings and constraints: At 0.1 to 3.0 mg/kg, clonal expansion of CD4+ and CD8+ blood T cells had occurred by week 6.

Clones were sequenced by immunoSEQ multiplex PCR, and TCRdb holds only the in-frame ones, with some missing. There are around 69,000 clones in the sample; approximately 86% occur only once, and less than 3% lies in the top ten. Baseline was the first blood sampling point, followed by cycle 4 day 1 and cycle 7 day 1. Concerning this clone itself: What it binds is not known.

Trimming removed 5 bases from V and 4 bases from J; junction bases left unmatched: 7. Germline V gene sequence: CDR1 MDHEN, CDR2 SYDVKM. This CDR3 region has 15 residues. The source is an adult with an advanced solid tumor such as melanoma, head and neck, liver or kidney cancer. The chain joins TRBV28 to TRBJ2-1; 8 bases line up with TRBD1. The sample consisted of CD4+ or CD8+ T cells sorted from blood, taken in a trial of the OX40 agonist ivuxolimab. Here the CDR3 DNA reads TGTGCCAGCAGTCGACAGGGGACCCCTTACAATGAGCAGTTCTTC. It specifies CASSRQGTPYNEQFF.